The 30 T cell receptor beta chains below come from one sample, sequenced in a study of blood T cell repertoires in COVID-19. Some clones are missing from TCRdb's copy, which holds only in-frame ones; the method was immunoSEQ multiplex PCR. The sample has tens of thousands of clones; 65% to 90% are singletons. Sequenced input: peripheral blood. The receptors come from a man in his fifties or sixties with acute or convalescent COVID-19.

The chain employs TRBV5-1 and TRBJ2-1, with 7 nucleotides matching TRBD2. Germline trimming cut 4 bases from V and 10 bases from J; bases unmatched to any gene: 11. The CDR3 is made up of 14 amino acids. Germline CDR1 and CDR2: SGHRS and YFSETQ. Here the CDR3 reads CASSAGTKGGEQFF. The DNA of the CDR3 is TGCGCCAGCAGCGCCGGGACTAAGGGAGGGGAGCAGTTCTTC.

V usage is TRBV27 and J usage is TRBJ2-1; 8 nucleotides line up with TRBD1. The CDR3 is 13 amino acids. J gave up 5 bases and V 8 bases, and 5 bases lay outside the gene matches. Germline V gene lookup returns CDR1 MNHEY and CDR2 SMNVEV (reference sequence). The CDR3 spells CASGGTGHNEQFF. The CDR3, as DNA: TGTGCCAGCGGCGGGACAGGACACAATGAGCAGTTCTTC.

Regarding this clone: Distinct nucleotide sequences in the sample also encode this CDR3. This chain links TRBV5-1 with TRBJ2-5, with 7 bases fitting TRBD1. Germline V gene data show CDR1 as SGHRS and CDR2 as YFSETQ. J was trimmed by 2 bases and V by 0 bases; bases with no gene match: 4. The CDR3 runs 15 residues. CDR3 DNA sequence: TGCGCCAGCAGCTTGGACAGGGGCCAACAAGAGACCCAGTACTTC. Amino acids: CASSLDRGQQETQYF.

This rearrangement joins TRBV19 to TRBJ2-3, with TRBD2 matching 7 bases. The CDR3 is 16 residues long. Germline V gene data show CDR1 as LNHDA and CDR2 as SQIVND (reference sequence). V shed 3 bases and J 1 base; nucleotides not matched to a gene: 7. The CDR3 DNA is TGTGCCAGTAGTATTGTGGGACTACATCGCACAGATACGCAGTATTTT. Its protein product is CASSIVGLHRTDTQYF.

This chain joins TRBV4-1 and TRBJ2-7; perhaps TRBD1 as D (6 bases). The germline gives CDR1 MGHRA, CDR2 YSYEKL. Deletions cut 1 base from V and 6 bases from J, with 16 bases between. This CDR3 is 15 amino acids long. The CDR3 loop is CASSQGDWTDSEQYF. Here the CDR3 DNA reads TGCGCCAGCAGCCAAGGAGATTGGACAGACTCCGAGCAGTACTTC.

CDR3 amino acids: CASSKGLAGSRGTGELFF. In DNA form, the CDR3 reads TGTGCCAGCAGCAAAGGACTAGCGGGCTCCCGGGGCACCGGGGAGCTGTTTTTT. The chain carries TRBV7-2 and TRBJ2-2; 11 bases match TRBD2. Germline trimming cut 5 bases from V and 4 bases from J; bases unmatched to any gene: 12. The CDR3 spans 18 residues. Germline values: CDR1 SGHTA, CDR2 FQGNSA. The full variable domain, in which reference TRBV7-2 and TRBJ2-2 provide the parts outside the CDR3, is GAGVSQSPSNKVTEKGKDVELRCDPISGHTALYWYRQSLGQGLEFLIYFQGNSAPDKSGLPSDRFSAERTGGSVSTLTIQRTQQEDSAVYLCASSKGLAGSRGTGELFFGEGSRLTVL.

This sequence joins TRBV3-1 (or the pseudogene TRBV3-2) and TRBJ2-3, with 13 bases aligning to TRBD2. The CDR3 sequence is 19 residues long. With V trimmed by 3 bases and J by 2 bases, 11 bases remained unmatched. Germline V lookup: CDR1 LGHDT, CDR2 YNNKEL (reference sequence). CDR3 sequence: CASSQLPGLAGYHTDTQYF. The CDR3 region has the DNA TGTGCCAGCAGCCAGCTCCCGGGACTAGCGGGGTATCACACAGATACGCAGTATTTT.

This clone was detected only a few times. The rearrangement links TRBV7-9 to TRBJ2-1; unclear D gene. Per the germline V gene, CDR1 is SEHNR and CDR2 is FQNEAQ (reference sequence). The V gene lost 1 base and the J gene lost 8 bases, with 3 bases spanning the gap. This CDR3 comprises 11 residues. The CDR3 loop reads CASSLGDEQFF. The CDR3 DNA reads TGTGCCAGCAGCTTAGGAGATGAGCAGTTCTTC. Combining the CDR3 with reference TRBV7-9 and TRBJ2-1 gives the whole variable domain DTGVSQNPRHKITKRGQNVTFRCDPISEHNRLYWYRQTLGQGPEFLTYFQNEAQLEKSRLLSDRFSAERPKGSFSTLEIQRTEQGDSAMYLCASSLGDEQFFGPGTRLTVL.

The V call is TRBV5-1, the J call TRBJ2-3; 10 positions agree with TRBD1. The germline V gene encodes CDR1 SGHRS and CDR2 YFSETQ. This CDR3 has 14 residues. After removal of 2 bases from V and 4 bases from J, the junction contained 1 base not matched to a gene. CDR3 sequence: CASSLGQGADTQYF. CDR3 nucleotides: TGCGCCAGCAGCTTAGGACAGGGGGCAGATACGCAGTATTTT.

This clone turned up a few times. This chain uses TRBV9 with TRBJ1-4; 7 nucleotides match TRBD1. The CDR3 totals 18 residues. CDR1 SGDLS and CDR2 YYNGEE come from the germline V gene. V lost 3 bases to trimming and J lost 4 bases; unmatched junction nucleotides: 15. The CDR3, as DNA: TGTGCCAGCAGCGGGGACAGAGACCCGACAACTGGTAATGAAAAACTGTTTTTT. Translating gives CASSGDRDPTTGNEKLFF.

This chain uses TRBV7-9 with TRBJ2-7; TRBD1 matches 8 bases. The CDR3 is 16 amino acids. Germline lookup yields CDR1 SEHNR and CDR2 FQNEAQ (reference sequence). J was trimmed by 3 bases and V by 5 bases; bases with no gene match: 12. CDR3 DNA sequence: TGTGCCAGCAGCCCAGACAGGGGAGGACTGATCTACGAGCAGTACTTC. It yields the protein CASSPDRGGLIYEQYF.

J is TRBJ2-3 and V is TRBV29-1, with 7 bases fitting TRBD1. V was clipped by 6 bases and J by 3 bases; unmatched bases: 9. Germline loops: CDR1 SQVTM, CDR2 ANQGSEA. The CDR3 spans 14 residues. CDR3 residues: CSVTKTGPTDTQYF. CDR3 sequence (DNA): TGCAGCGTCACGAAGACAGGGCCTACAGATACGCAGTATTTT.

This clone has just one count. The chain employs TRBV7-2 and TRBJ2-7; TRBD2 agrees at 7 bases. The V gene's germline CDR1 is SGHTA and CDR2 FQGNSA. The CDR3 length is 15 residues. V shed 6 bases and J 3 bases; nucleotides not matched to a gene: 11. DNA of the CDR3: TGTGCCAGCAGTTTCCGATGGGGGAGGGACTACGAGCAGTACTTC. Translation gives CASSFRWGRDYEQYF.

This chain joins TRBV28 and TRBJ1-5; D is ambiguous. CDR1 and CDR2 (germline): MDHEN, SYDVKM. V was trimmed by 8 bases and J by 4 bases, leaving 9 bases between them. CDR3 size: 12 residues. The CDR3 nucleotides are TGTGCCAGCTCCCGGGGTAATCAGCCCCAGCATTTT. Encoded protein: CASSRGNQPQHF.

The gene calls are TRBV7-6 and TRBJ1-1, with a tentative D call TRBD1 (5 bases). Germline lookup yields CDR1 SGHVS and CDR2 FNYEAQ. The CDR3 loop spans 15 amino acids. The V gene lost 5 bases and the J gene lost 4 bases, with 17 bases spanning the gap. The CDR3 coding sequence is TGTGCCAGCAGCCAACTATCGACAGAGAGCACTGAAGCTTTCTTT. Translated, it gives CASSQLSTESTEAFF.

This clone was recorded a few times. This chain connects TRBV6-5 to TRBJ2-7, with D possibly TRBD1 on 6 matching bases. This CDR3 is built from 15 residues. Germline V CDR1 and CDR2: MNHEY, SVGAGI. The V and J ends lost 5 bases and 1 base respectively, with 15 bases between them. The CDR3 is CASSTLTRGSYEQYF. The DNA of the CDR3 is TGTGCCAGCAGTACCCTGACCAGGGGATCCTACGAGCAGTACTTC.

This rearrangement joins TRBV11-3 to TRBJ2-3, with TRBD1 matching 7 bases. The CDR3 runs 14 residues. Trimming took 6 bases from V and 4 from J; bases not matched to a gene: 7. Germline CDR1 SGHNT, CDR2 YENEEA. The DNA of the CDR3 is TGTGCCAGCAGTCGACAGGGCCGGCCAGATACGCAGTATTTT. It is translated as CASSRQGRPDTQYF.

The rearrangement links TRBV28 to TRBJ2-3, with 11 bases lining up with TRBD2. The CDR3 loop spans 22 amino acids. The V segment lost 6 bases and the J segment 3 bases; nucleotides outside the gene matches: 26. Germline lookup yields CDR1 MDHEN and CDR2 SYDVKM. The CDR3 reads CASSPTGTGYGIAGGPTDTQYF. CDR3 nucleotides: TGTGCCAGCAGCCCCACCGGGACAGGGTACGGAATAGCGGGAGGGCCAACAGATACGCAGTATTTT.

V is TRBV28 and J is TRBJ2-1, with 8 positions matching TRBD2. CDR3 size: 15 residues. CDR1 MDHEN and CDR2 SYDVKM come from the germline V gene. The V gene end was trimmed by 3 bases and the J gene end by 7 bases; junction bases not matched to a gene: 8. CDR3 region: CASSLAGSGGNEQFF. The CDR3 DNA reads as TGTGCCAGCAGTTTGGCCGGATCGGGAGGGAATGAGCAGTTCTTC.

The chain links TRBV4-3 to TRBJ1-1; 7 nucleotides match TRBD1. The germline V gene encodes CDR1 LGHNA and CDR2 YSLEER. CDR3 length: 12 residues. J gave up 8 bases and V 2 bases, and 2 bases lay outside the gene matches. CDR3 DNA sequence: TGCGCCAGCAGCCAACCGGGACAGGAAGCTTTCTTT. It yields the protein CASSQPGQEAFF.

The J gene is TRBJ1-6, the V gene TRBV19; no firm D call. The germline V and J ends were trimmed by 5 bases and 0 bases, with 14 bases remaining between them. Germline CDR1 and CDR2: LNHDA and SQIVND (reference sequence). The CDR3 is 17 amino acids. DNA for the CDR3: TGTGCCAGTAGTGCCGACGCTAGGAGCTCCTATAATTCACCCCTCCACTTT. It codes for CASSADARSSYNSPLHF.

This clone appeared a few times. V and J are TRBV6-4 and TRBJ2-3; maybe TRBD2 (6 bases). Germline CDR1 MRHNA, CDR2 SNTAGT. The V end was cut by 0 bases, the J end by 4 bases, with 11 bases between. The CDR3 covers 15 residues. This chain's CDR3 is CASSDSEGGADTQYF. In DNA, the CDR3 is TGTGCCAGCAGTGACTCGGAAGGAGGGGCAGATACGCAGTATTTT.

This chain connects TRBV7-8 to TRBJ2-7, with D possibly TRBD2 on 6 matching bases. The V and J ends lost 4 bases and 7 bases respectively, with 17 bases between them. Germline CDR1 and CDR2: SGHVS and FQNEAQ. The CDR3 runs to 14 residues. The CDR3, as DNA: TGTGCCAGCAGCTGGAATGGTGGGGGACTGGAGCAGTACTTC. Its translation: CASSWNGGGLEQYF.

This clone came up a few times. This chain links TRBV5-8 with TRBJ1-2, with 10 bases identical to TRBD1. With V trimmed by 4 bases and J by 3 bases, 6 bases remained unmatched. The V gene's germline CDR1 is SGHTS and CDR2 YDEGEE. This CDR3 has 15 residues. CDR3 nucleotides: TGTGCCAGCAGCCCCCGGACAGGGGGGTACTATGGCTACACCTTC. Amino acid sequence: CASSPRTGGYYGYTF.

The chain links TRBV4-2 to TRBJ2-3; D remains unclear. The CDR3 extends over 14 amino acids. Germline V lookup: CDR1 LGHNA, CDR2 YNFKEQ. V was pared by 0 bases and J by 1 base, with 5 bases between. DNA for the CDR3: TGTGCCAGCAGCCAAGATGAGGGCACAGATACGCAGTATTTT. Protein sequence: CASSQDEGTDTQYF.

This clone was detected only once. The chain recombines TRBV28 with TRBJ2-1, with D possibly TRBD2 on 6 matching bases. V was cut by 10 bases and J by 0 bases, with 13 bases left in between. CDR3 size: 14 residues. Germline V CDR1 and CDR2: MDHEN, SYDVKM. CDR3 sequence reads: CATLSGSSYNEQFF. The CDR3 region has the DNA TGTGCCACCTTATCCGGGAGCTCCTACAATGAGCAGTTCTTC.

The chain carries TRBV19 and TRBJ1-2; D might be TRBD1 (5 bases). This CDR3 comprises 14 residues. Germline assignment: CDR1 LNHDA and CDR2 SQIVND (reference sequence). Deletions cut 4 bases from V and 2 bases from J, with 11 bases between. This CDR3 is CASSTGHLNYGYTF. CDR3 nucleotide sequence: TGTGCCAGTAGTACCGGACATTTGAACTATGGCTACACCTTC.

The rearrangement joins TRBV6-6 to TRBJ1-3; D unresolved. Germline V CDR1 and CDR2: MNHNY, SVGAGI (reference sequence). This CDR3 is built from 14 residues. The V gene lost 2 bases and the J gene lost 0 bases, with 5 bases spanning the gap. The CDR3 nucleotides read TGTGCCAGCAGTTACGGCAGCTCTGGAAACACCATATATTTT. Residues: CASSYGSSGNTIYF.

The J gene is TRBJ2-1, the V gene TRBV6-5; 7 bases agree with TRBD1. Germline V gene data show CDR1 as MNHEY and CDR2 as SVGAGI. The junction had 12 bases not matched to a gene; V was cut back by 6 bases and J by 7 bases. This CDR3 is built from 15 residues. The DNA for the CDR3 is TGTGCCAGCAGCAAACAACAGGGGCCGGGGAATGAGCAGTTCTTC. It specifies CASSKQQGPGNEQFF.

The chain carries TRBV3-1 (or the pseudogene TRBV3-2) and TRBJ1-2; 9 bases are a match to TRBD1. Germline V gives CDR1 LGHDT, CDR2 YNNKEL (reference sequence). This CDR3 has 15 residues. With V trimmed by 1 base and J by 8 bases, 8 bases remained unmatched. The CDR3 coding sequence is TGTGCCAGCAGCCAAGGATCCGGGACAGGGAGGGGCTACACCTTC. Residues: CASSQGSGTGRGYTF.